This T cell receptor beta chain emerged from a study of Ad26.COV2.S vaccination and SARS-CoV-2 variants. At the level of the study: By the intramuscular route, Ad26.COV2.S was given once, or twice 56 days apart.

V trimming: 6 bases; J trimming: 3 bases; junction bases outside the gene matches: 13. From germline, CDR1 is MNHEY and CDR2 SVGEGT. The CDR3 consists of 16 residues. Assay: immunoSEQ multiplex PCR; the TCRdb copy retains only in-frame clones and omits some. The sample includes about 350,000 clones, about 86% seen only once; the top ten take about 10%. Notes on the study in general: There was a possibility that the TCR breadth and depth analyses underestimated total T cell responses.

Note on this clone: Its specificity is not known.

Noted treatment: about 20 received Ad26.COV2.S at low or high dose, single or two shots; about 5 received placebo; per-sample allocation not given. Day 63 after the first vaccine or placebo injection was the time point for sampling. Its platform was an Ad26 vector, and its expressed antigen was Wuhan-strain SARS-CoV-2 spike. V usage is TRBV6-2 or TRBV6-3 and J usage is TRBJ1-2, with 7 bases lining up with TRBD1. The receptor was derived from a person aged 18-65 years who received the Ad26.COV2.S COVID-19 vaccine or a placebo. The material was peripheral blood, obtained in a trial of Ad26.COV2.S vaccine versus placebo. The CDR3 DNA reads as TGTGCCAGCAGCCGCTCATTGACAGGGCTCGACTATGGCTACACCTTC. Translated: CASSRSLTGLDYGYTF.